A single sample gave rise to the 18 T cell receptor beta chains below, sequenced in a study of identical twins. TCRdb ran MiXCR on the 5' RACE reads and lists one entry per CDR3 protein. The sample carries under 900,000 distinct CDR3 sequences, roughly an eighth recorded once. This same sample was also part of a study on yellow fever vaccine responses in identical twins.

The sequenced material came from PBMCs. The receptors here all came from a woman between 18 and 30 years old in good health.

The chain uses TRBV20-1 and TRBJ1-4, with TRBD1 matching over 8 bases. CDR1 and CDR2 (germline): DFQATT, SNEGSKA (reference sequence). The CDR3 loop spans 15 amino acids. Trimming removed 0 bases from V and 8 bases from J; junction bases left unmatched: 8. The CDR3 is CSARDVGTGWEKLFF. The DNA for the CDR3 is TGCAGTGCTAGAGATGTGGGGACAGGCTGGGAAAAACTGTTTTTT.

The chain uses TRBV13 and TRBJ1-2; unclear D gene. With 10 bases removed from V and 5 bases from J, the gap between germline ends came to 14 bases. CDR3 size: 12 residues. Germline CDR1 is PRHDT and CDR2 is FYEKMQ (reference sequence). CDR3 nucleotides: TGTGCCATCCATCTCTCTGGATATGGCTACACCTTC. It is translated as CAIHLSGYGYTF. Based on the CDR3 plus reference TRBV13 and TRBJ1-2, the full variable domain is AAGVIQSPRHLIKEKRETATLKCYPIPRHDTVYWYQQGPGQDPQFLISFYEKMQSDKGSIPDRFSAQQFSDYHSELNMSSLELGDSALYFCAIHLSGYGYTFGSGTRLTVV.

This clonotype was found a few times. V gene TRBV28 combines with J gene TRBJ2-7; a possible D gene is TRBD2 (6 bases). CDR1 and CDR2 from the germline V gene are MDHEN and SYDVKM. The CDR3 is 13 residues long. Trimming pared 6 bases from V and 0 bases from J, leaving 9 bases between. The CDR3, as DNA: TGTGCCAGCAGGGCGGGAAGCTCCTACGAGCAGTACTTC. It specifies CASRAGSSYEQYF.

This clonotype was counted ten times or more. The J gene is TRBJ1-1, the V gene TRBV3-1; D is unresolved. The CDR3 loop spans 12 amino acids. The germline gives CDR1 LGHDT, CDR2 YNNKEL (reference sequence). V lost 0 bases to trimming and J lost 7 bases, with 6 bases between them. As DNA, the CDR3 is TGTGCCAGCAGCCAAGAGAGGAATGAAGCTTTCTTT. This gives the protein CASSQERNEAFF. Filled out from reference TRBV3-1 and TRBJ1-1, the complete variable domain reads DTAVSQTPKYLVTQMGNDKSIKCEQNLGHDTMYWYKQDSKKFLKIMFSYNNKELIINETVPNRFSPKSPDKAHLNLHINSLELGDSAVYFCASSQERNEAFFGQGTRLTVV.

This chain joins TRBV7-9 and TRBJ1-2; D unresolved. V was cut by 2 bases and J by 5 bases, with 9 bases left in between. The CDR3 spans 13 residues. Per germline, CDR1 SEHNR and CDR2 FQNEAQ (reference sequence). The CDR3 sequence: CASSLLVGYGYTF. The DNA of the CDR3 is TGTGCCAGCAGCTTATTGGTGGGTTATGGCTACACCTTC.

The CDR3 nucleotides read TGCGCCAGCAGCCAAGTGGATCTGGGGTTTTCGCGCGGCGAGCAGTACGTC. Protein: CASSQVDLGFSRGEQYV. The chain links TRBV4-1 to TRBJ2-7; unclear D gene. From germline, CDR1 is MGHRA and CDR2 YSYEKL. Trimming took off 1 base at V and 6 bases at J, with 22 bases between the two ends. The CDR3 spans 17 residues.

This clonotype was picked up many times. The chain links TRBV5-1 to TRBJ2-3, with D possibly TRBD2 on 5 matching bases. Germline V gives CDR1 SGHRS, CDR2 YFSETQ. Trimming removed 3 bases from V and 1 base from J, with 15 bases in between. The CDR3 loop spans 16 amino acids. The CDR3 coding sequence is TGCGCCAGCAGCTCACTAGAAAAGGGTGGCACAGATACGCAGTATTTT. Residues: CASSSLEKGGTDTQYF.

This chain joins TRBV20-1 and TRBJ1-1; D is unresolved. There are 13 residues in the CDR3. From germline, CDR1 is DFQATT and CDR2 SNEGSKA (reference sequence). V was pared by 5 bases and J by 5 bases, with 15 bases between. In nucleotides, the CDR3 is TGCAGTGCTCCCTCAGACACCGGGACTGAAGCTTTCTTT. Protein sequence: CSAPSDTGTEAFF.

This clonotype was observed a few times. The chain uses TRBV25-1 and TRBJ2-5, with TRBD1 matching 9 bases. This CDR3 has 17 amino acids. Losses at the gene ends were 1 base for V and 5 bases for J; bases not matched to a gene: 11. CDR1 is MGHDK, CDR2 SYGVNS, per germline. The CDR3, as DNA: TGTGCCAGCAGTGAATTGCACGGGACAGGGATTTCGGAGACCCAGTACTTC. This codes for CASSELHGTGISETQYF.

The sample holds a few counts of this clonotype. The CDR3 sequence is CASSDIEHSPLHF. CDR3 nucleotides: TGTGCCAGCAGTGATATAGAGCATTCACCCCTCCACTTT. This chain joins TRBV6-1 and TRBJ1-6; D ambiguous. Per germline, CDR1 MNHNS and CDR2 SASEGT. There are 13 residues in the CDR3. The V and J ends lost 3 bases and 8 bases respectively, with 8 bases between them.

This clonotype was detected a few times. The CDR3 DNA reads TGCAGTGCCCCCCTGGTGAGGGGCACTGAAGCTTTCTTT. This sequence encodes CSAPLVRGTEAFF. V gene TRBV20-1 combines with J gene TRBJ1-1; weak D call: TRBD1 (5 bases). Trimming cost V 6 bases and J 4 bases, with 15 bases left between them. Germline assignment: CDR1 DFQATT and CDR2 SNEGSKA (reference sequence). CDR3 length equals 13 residues.

This clonotype appeared a few times. The chain has TRBV27 and TRBJ2-2; no clear D gene. The CDR3 runs to 11 residues. V shed 6 bases and J shed 7 bases, with 6 bases lying between them. Germline V gene lookup returns CDR1 MNHEY and CDR2 SMNVEV (reference sequence). The CDR3 coding sequence is TGTGCCAGCAGGGGGTTCGGGGAGCTGTTTTTT. Protein sequence: CASRGFGELFF.

This clonotype was observed at least ten times. The chain recombines TRBV4-2 with TRBJ1-1; no firm D call. Trimming stripped 2 bases from V and 1 base from J, with 8 bases between. Germline CDR1 LGHNA, CDR2 YNFKEQ. The CDR3 covers 14 residues. The CDR3 coding sequence is TGTGCCAGCAGCCAAAGTAAGGGGAACACTGAAGCTTTCTTT. This sequence encodes CASSQSKGNTEAFF.

Only a few counts were recorded for this clonotype. The rearrangement uses TRBV7-9 and TRBJ1-4, with D unresolved. Trimming removed 5 bases at V and 10 bases at J, with 14 bases between. This CDR3 comprises 13 residues. Germline V gene lookup returns CDR1 SEHNR and CDR2 FQNEAQ (reference sequence). The DNA of the CDR3 is TGTGCCAGCAGCCCCACCGCGGAGGGAAAACTGTTTTTT. Residues: CASSPTAEGKLFF.

The rearrangement uses TRBV12-5 and TRBJ2-5; TRBD2 agrees at 7 bases. The junction had 10 bases not matched to a gene; V was cut back by 8 bases and J by 4 bases. CDR1 is LGHNT, CDR2 FRNRAP, per germline. The CDR3 is made up of 14 amino acids. CDR3 DNA sequence: TGTGCTAGTTGGGCGCCCGGGGGGAGAGAGACCCAGTACTTC. It translates to CASWAPGGRETQYF.

This clonotype appeared a few times. The chain combines TRBV3-1 with TRBJ2-5; 16 bases are shared with TRBD2. The ends lost 4 bases at V and 10 bases at J; junction bases unmatched: 9. The germline V gene has CDR1 LGHDT and CDR2 YNNKEL (reference sequence). CDR3 length: 16 residues. DNA of the CDR3: TGTGCCAGCAGCCTCACCGGGACTAGCGGGAGGGGGAACCAGTACTTC. Translating gives CASSLTGTSGRGNQYF.

V gene TRBV9 combines with J gene TRBJ2-7; tentatively, D is TRBD1 or TRBD2 (5 bases each). The CDR3 sequence is 16 residues long. V gave up 4 bases and J gave up 3 bases, with 20 bases separating them. CDR1 and CDR2 from the germline V gene are SGDLS and YYNGEE. CDR3 sequence (DNA): TGTGCCAGCAGCCCGACTGGGACGCCAAGAAACTACGAGCAGTACTTC. Its translation: CASSPTGTPRNYEQYF.

This clonotype was picked up many times. The V and J genes are TRBV12-3 or TRBV12-4 and TRBJ2-3; no firm D call. V was cut by 1 base and J by 0 bases, with 11 bases left in between. The CDR3 covers 16 residues. Here the CDR3 reads CASSLGVVTSTDTQYF. CDR3 coding DNA: TGTGCCAGCAGTTTAGGGGTAGTTACTAGCACAGATACGCAGTATTTT.